This T cell receptor (beta chain) was documented in a study of blood T cell repertoires in COVID-19. Across the whole study: Acute and convalescent COVID-19 samples came from the United States, Italy and Spain. Sources were T cells, B-cell-depleted T cells, or PBMCs; the material itself was cDNA or gDNA.

V shed 4 bases and J 3 bases; nucleotides not matched to a gene: 3. Germline loops: CDR1 SGHVS, CDR2 FNYEAQ. The CDR3 sequence is 14 residues long. Authors' processing steps: Cell counts per sample came from amplifying reference gene primers. Generated by immunoSEQ multiplex PCR, the TCRdb table keeps only in-frame clones and is missing some. Clone size and the V and J calls come from that table; the DNA yielded D and trimming. This table has about 100,000 clones, 65% to 90% appearing once. Specimen: peripheral blood. The receptor's source is a man between 60 and 70 years old with acute or convalescent COVID-19. The gene calls are TRBV7-6 and TRBJ2-3, with 8 nucleotides matching TRBD1. CDR3 sequence reads: CASSSDRVTDTQYF. The DNA of the CDR3 is TGTGCCAGCAGCTCGGACAGGGTAACAGATACGCAGTATTTT.